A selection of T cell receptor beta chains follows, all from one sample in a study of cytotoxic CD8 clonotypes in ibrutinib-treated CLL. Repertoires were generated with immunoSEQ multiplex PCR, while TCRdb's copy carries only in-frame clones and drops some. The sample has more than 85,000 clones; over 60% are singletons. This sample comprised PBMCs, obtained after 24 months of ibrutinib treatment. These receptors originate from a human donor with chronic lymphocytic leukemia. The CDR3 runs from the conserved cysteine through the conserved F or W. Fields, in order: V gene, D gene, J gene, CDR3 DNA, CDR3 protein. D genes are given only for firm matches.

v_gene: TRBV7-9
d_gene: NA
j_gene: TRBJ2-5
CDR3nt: TGTGCCAGCAGCTTAGTCGCAGGGAGGGAGACCCAGTACTTC
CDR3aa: CASSLVAGRETQYF

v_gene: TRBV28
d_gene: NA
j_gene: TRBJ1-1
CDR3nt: TGTGCCAGCAGTCCCCCAGGGCATTACGCTAACACTGAAGCTTTCTTT
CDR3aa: CASSPPGHYANTEAFF

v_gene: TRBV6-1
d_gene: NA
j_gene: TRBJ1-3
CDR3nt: TGTGCCGGCACGGACAACCCTGGAAACACCATATATTTT
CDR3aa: CAGTDNPGNTIYF

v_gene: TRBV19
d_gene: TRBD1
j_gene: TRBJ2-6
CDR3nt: TGTGCCAGTAAACGGGACAGGGGCTTAGGGGCATCTGGGGCCAACGTCCTGACTTTC
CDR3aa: CASKRDRGLGASGANVLTF

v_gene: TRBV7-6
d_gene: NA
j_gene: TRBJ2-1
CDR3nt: TGTGCCAGCAGCAATTTTACACTCAATGAGCAGTTCTTC
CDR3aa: CASSNFTLNEQFF

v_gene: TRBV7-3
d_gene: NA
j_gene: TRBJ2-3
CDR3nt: TGTGCCAGCAGCTTAATCCAGGGGGATACGCAGTATTTT
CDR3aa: CASSLIQGDTQYF

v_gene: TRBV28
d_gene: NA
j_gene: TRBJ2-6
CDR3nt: TGTGCCAGCAGTTTTCGGGGAGCGGGGGCCAACGTCCTGACTTTC
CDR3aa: CASSFRGAGANVLTF

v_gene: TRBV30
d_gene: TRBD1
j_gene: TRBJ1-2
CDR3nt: TGTGCCTGGAGAGAGACAGGGTCAGGCTACACCTTC
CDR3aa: CAWRETGSGYTF

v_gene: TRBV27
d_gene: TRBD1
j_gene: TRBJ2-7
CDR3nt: TGTGCCAGCAAGGGACAGGGTTACGAGCAGTACTTC
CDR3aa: CASKGQGYEQYF

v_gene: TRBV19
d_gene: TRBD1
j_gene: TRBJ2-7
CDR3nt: TGTGCCAGTAGTATAAACAGGGGCTACGAGCAGTACTTC
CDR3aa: CASSINRGYEQYF

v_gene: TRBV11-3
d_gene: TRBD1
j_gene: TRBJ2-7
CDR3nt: TGTGCCAGCAGCTACCGACAGGGCGAGCAGTACTTC
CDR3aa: CASSYRQGEQYF

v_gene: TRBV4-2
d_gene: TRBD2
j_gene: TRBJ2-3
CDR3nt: TGTGCCAGCAGCCAAGACTCCACTAGCGGGAGAGGGGATACGCAGTATTTT
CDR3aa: CASSQDSTSGRGDTQYF

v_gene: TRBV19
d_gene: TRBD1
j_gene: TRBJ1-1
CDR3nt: TGTGCCAGTAGTGTAGGGACAGGGCCGAACACTGAAGCTTTCTTT
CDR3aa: CASSVGTGPNTEAFF